This TCR beta chain was recorded in a study of T cell responses to AZD1222 COVID-19 vaccine. Study-wide results and caveats: Reports say nearly half of spike-specific TCRs go after unmutated variant regions. Vaccination with two AZD1222 doses was followed by a rise in Spike-specific TCR breadth and depth.

The method was immunoSEQ multiplex PCR; TCRdb's version includes in-frame clones alone and lacks a portion of them. The data show about 150,000 clones, 92% seen once. This CDR3 contains 16 residues. V dropped 1 base and J dropped 4; count of bases not matched to a gene: 2. The germline V gene has CDR1 SGHTA and CDR2 FQGTGA. As concerns this clone: No antigen is known for it.

The chain uses TRBV7-3 and TRBJ2-2; 11 bases agree with TRBD1. The sample in question was peripheral blood, obtained 28 days after the second AZD1222 dose. The TCR sequence derives from an adult who received the AZD1222 COVID-19 vaccine. CDR3 loop: CASSLMGQGVTGELFF. CDR3 coding DNA: TGTGCCAGCAGCTTAATGGGACAGGGGGTCACCGGGGAGCTGTTTTTT.